This entry lists 11 T cell receptor beta chains sequenced from one sample in a study of control samples from healthy donors and cancer patients. The data were produced by immunoSEQ multiplex PCR, yet TCRdb's version contains in-frame clones alone and is incomplete. The repertoire consists of 150,000 to 200,000 clones, with about 94% occurring once and the leading ten covering 0.68%. The specimen sequenced was blood. Source of these receptors: a woman between 25 and 40 years old in good health.

The J gene is TRBJ2-3, the V gene TRBV3-1 (or the pseudogene TRBV3-2); the match to TRBD2 covers 11 bases. The germline V gene has CDR1 LGHDT and CDR2 YNNKEL (reference sequence). The CDR3 covers 19 residues. V lost 4 bases and J lost 1; bases outside the gene matches: 13. CDR3 sequence: CASSLRSASGRRGTDTQYF. CDR3 DNA sequence: TGTGCCAGCAGCCTAAGGTCGGCTAGCGGGAGGAGGGGCACAGATACGCAGTATTTT.

This clone was detected only a few times. This chain uses TRBV7-6 with TRBJ2-7; TRBD2 agrees at 8 bases. Trimming removed 6 bases from V and 2 bases from J; junction bases left unmatched: 12. The length of the CDR3 is 16 residues. CDR1 and CDR2 (germline): SGHVS, FNYEAQ. DNA of the CDR3: TGTGCCAGCAGTCCAAGCCTCGGGACTAGAGCCTACGAGCAGTACTTC. Amino acids: CASSPSLGTRAYEQYF.

The chain carries TRBV28 and TRBJ2-7; the D gene could be TRBD1 or TRBD2 (5 bases each). The CDR3 has 13 residues. V was shortened by 2 bases and J by 12 bases, with 17 bases between the two germline ends. The germline CDR1 and CDR2 sequences are MDHEN and SYDVKM. Written as DNA, the CDR3 is TGTGCCAGCAGTTTAGGGCCCCCCGGGGCACTGTACTTC. It encodes CASSLGPPGALYF.

This clone was picked up one time. CDR3 residues: CASSERGRESSAFF. The CDR3 DNA follows: TGTGCCAGCAGTGAAAGGGGCAGGGAATCGTCGGCTTTCTTT. J is TRBJ1-1 and V is TRBV6-1; maybe TRBD1 (5 bases). This CDR3 comprises 14 residues. Germline V CDR1 and CDR2: MNHNS, SASEGT. V lost 2 bases, J lost 11 bases, and 18 bases lay in between.

V is TRBV6-5 and J is TRBJ1-6, with no clear D. From germline, CDR1 is MNHEY and CDR2 SVGAGI. This CDR3 region has 15 residues. V lost 7 bases, J lost 8 bases, and 18 bases lay in between. The CDR3 DNA follows: TGTGCCAGCACCGACGTGAATCAGGTTGATTCACCCCTCCACTTT. Its protein product is CASTDVNQVDSPLHF.

Only a few counts were recorded for this clone. This chain connects TRBV19 to TRBJ1-1; D is undetermined. The length of the CDR3 is 14 residues. V was cut by 3 bases and J by 5 bases, with 13 bases left in between. CDR1 LNHDA and CDR2 SQIVND come from the germline V gene (reference sequence). In DNA, the CDR3 is TGTGCCAGTAGTATGGCGGGGAGGAAAACTGAAGCTTTCTTT. This sequence encodes CASSMAGRKTEAFF.

J is TRBJ1-2 and V is TRBV7-2; 8 bases map to TRBD1. Germline V gene lookup returns CDR1 SGHTA and CDR2 FQGNSA. The CDR3 spans 13 residues. V shed 4 bases and J 4 bases; nucleotides not matched to a gene: 2. The CDR3 DNA is TGTGCCAGCAGCTCTGGACAGGGCTATGGCTACACCTTC. Protein sequence: CASSSGQGYGYTF.

This sequence joins TRBV7-9 and TRBJ2-2, with 9 bases aligning to TRBD1. The CDR3 contains 15 residues. After removal of 2 bases from V and 7 bases from J, the junction contained 5 bases not matched to a gene. CDR1 and CDR2 (germline): SEHNR, FQNEAQ (reference sequence). CDR3: CASSLMTGGGGELFF. Written as DNA, the CDR3 is TGTGCCAGCAGCTTAATGACAGGGGGTGGCGGGGAGCTGTTTTTT.

The chain is built from TRBV9 and TRBJ2-7; D remains ambiguous. From germline, CDR1 is SGDLS and CDR2 YYNGEE. The V end was cut by 4 bases, the J end by 1 base, with 9 bases between. The CDR3 length is 13 residues. CDR3 bases: TGTGCCAGCAGCTCTGGCCTGTCCTACGAGCAGTACTTC. Translated: CASSSGLSYEQYF.

V and J are TRBV13 and TRBJ1-5; maybe TRBD1 (5 bases). The CDR3 has 18 residues. Germline CDR1 reads PRHDT; CDR2 reads FYEKMQ (reference sequence). Trimming cost V 0 bases and J 0 bases, with 15 bases left between them. The CDR3 here is CASSLGPTATYSNQPQHF. The DNA of the CDR3 is TGTGCCAGCAGCTTAGGCCCGACAGCCACTTATAGCAATCAGCCCCAGCATTTT.

The chain links TRBV24-1 to TRBJ2-7, with unresolved D. This CDR3 is 14 amino acids long. V lost 3 bases, J lost 0 bases, and 8 bases lay in between. CDR1 and CDR2 (germline): KGHDR, SFDVKD. CDR3 in amino acids: CATSDGGVSYEQYF. CDR3 in DNA: TGTGCCACCAGTGATGGTGGGGTCTCCTACGAGCAGTACTTC.